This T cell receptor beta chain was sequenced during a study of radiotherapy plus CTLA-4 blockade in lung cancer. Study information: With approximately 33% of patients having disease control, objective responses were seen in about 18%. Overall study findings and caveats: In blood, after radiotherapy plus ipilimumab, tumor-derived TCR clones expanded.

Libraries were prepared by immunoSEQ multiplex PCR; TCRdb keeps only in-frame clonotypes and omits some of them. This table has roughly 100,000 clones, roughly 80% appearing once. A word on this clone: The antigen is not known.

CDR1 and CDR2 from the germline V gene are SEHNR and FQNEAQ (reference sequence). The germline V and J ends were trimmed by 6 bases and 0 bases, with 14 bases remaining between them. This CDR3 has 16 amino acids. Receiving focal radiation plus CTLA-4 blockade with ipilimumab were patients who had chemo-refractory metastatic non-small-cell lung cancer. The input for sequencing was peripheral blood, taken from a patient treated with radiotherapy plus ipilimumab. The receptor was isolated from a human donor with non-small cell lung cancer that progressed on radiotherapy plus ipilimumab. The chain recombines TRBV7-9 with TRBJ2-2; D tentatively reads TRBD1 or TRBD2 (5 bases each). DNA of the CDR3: TGTGCCAGCAGTCTAATGGGGGTCTCGAACACCGGGGAGCTGTTTTTT. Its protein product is CASSLMGVSNTGELFF.